Following are 29 T cell receptor beta chains from one sample sequenced in a study of CD8+CD57+ T cells in acquired aplastic anemia. By flow cytometry, patients selected for sequencing had shown an expansion of CD8+CD57+ cells. TCR beta VDJ and CDR3 profiles were obtained from a genomic DNA template. TCRdb reprocessed the reads via MiXCR and lists one record per CDR3 protein. The repertoire has approximately 130,000 distinct CDR3 sequences, 55% to 70% of them found once; the top ten carry roughly 30%. Sequences were obtained from sorted CD4+, CD8+, or CD8+CD57+ T cells (not recorded which) from PBMCs. These receptors were taken from a human donor with aplastic anemia.

This clonotype has only a few counts. The rearrangement uses TRBV24-1 and TRBJ2-7; D tentatively fits TRBD1 or TRBD2 (5 bases each). In germline, CDR1 is KGHDR, CDR2 SFDVKD. Trimming removed 4 bases from V and 3 bases from J, with 9 bases in between. This CDR3 comprises 13 residues. In DNA, the CDR3 is TGTGCCACCAGTGACCGGGGCATCTACGAGCAGTACTTC. This encodes CATSDRGIYEQYF.

In its sample, this clonotype was seen many times. The chain employs TRBV5-4 and TRBJ2-5; D is ambiguous. The CDR3 contains 13 residues. The germline V gene encodes CDR1 SGHNT and CDR2 YYREEE (reference sequence). The ends were cut back, 0 bases at V and 3 bases at J, with 6 bases in the middle. The CDR3, as DNA: TGTGCCAGCAGCTTGGGGCAGGAAGAGACCCAGTACTTC. This codes for CASSLGQEETQYF.

CDR3 DNA: TGTGCCAGCACCGACTGGGGGGCCGGAGAGACCCAGTACTTC. The encoded protein is CASTDWGAGETQYF. This chain links TRBV6-1 with TRBJ2-5, with D perhaps matching TRBD1 or TRBD2 (6 bases each). Deletions cut 7 bases from V and 4 bases from J, with 16 bases between. This CDR3 has 14 residues. CDR1 MNHNS and CDR2 SASEGT come from the germline V gene.

The J gene is TRBJ2-1, the V gene TRBV6-1; 9 nucleotides match TRBD2. This CDR3 region has 13 residues. V shed 9 bases, J shed 4 bases, and the junction held 4 bases outside the gene matches. Germline CDR1 and CDR2: MNHNS and SASEGT. The DNA for the CDR3 is TGTGCCAGTGGGACTAGCAGGTACAATGAGCAGTTCTTC. This translates into CASGTSRYNEQFF.

The rearrangement joins TRBV12-3 or TRBV12-4 to TRBJ1-3; 11 bases map to TRBD1. The CDR3 loop spans 17 amino acids. Unmatched junction bases numbered 8, after V lost 5 bases and J lost 2 bases. The CDR3 nucleotides are TGTGCCAGCAGTATTCTCGGGGGACAGGGGGCTGGAAACACCATATATTTT. Protein: CASSILGGQGAGNTIYF.

V and J are TRBV24-1 and TRBJ2-5; no reliable D call. Deletions cut 5 bases from V and 5 bases from J, with 5 bases between. This CDR3 comprises 11 residues. Germline CDR1 is KGHDR and CDR2 is SFDVKD. The CDR3 sequence is CATSVGETQYF. Here the CDR3 DNA reads TGTGCCACCAGTGTTGGGGAGACCCAGTACTTC.

The chain carries TRBV7-8 and TRBJ2-7; 8 nucleotides line up with TRBD1. Germline assignment: CDR1 SGHVS and CDR2 FQNEAQ. J gave up 0 bases and V 2 bases, and 6 bases lay outside the gene matches. CDR3 length equals 16 residues. The CDR3 spells CASSLTRGQDSYEQYF. The DNA for the CDR3 is TGTGCCAGCAGCTTAACCAGGGGACAGGACTCCTACGAGCAGTACTTC.

This clonotype was picked up many times. The chain carries TRBV25-1 and TRBJ2-7; D gene uncertain. The germline V gene has CDR1 MGHDK and CDR2 SYGVNS. The CDR3 is 12 amino acids. V lost 8 bases and J 2 bases, leaving 10 bases between the germline ends. Written as DNA, the CDR3 is TGTGCCAGCGCGGCCGGTACCTACGAGCAGTACTTC. This encodes CASAAGTYEQYF.

This clonotype was recorded many times. This chain connects TRBV6-6 to TRBJ2-7, with D possibly TRBD2 on 5 matching bases. Trimming removed 2 bases from V and 5 bases from J, with 16 bases in between. There are 15 residues in the CDR3. Germline V gene lookup returns CDR1 MNHNY and CDR2 SVGAGI (reference sequence). The CDR3 DNA sequence: TGTGCCAGCAGTTACGAGGGCAGTTTGACGGACGAGCAGTACTTC. It codes for CASSYEGSLTDEQYF.

This clonotype occurred once. The CDR3 region has the DNA TGTGCCAGTAGTCCTCGCATGGGGGAAGCTTTCTTT. This translates into CASSPRMGEAFF. V is TRBV19 and J is TRBJ1-1; D remains ambiguous. The germline V and J ends were trimmed by 5 bases and 8 bases, with 12 bases remaining between them. The CDR3 length is 12 residues. Looked up from germline, CDR1 is LNHDA and CDR2 is SQIVND (reference sequence).

The chain combines TRBV11-3 with TRBJ2-7, with D possibly matching TRBD1 (5 bases). Trimming took off 5 bases at V and 4 bases at J, with 18 bases between the two ends. The germline CDR1 and CDR2 sequences are SGHNT and YENEEA. There are 15 residues in the CDR3. The CDR3 loop is CASSTSGAPTYEQYF. The DNA of the CDR3 is TGTGCCAGCAGCACCAGTGGGGCGCCCACTTACGAGCAGTACTTC.

Ten or more counts support this clonotype. The rearrangement joins TRBV20-1 to TRBJ1-5; D is uncertain. Germline values: CDR1 DFQATT, CDR2 SNEGSKA (reference sequence). Trimming took 3 bases from V and 4 from J, leaving 16 bases between them. CDR3 length equals 15 residues. The CDR3 loop is CSARGGRTPNQPQHF. For the CDR3, the DNA is TGCAGTGCTAGGGGTGGACGAACGCCTAATCAGCCCCAGCATTTT.

This clonotype was counted only a few times. With a much larger clone just one base away, this may be a read error. The rearrangement joins TRBV10-1 to TRBJ1-5; TRBD1 might be the D (6 bases). In germline, CDR1 is WNHNN, CDR2 SYGVQD (reference sequence). This CDR3 region has 14 residues. CDR3 in amino acids: CASSAGVSSQPQHF. CDR3 nucleotides: TGCGCCAGCAGTGCAGGGGTAAGCAGTCAGCCCCAGCATTTT.

This clonotype has ten or more counts. V usage is TRBV28 and J usage is TRBJ2-7; D may be TRBD1 or TRBD2 (5 bases each). Deletions cut 8 bases from V and 0 bases from J, with 8 bases between. This CDR3 contains 12 residues. Germline loops: CDR1 MDHEN, CDR2 SYDVKM. CDR3 loop: CASSGSSYEQYF. Here the CDR3 DNA reads TGTGCCAGCTCAGGGAGCTCCTACGAGCAGTACTTC.

This chain connects TRBV24-1 to TRBJ1-1, with TRBD1 matching over 9 bases. Looked up from germline, CDR1 is KGHDR and CDR2 is SFDVKD. There are 15 residues in the CDR3. The V and J ends lost 4 bases and 10 bases, in that order; junction bases with no gene match: 12. Here the CDR3 DNA reads TGTGCCACCAGTGAGTCCGGGACAGGGAAAATTTCAGCTTTCTTT. It yields the protein CATSESGTGKISAFF.

The chain is built from TRBV29-1 and TRBJ2-7, with TRBD1 matching 8 bases. Germline trimming cut 7 bases from V and 3 bases from J; bases unmatched to any gene: 8. Per the germline V gene, CDR1 is SQVTM and CDR2 is ANQGSEA. The CDR3 has 13 residues. CDR3 sequence reads: CSATGTGNYEQYF. In DNA, the CDR3 is TGCAGCGCGACCGGGACAGGAAACTACGAGCAGTACTTC.

On this clonotype itself: A much more abundant neighbour one base away suggests this may be a read error. This chain links TRBV3-1 with TRBJ2-7; 8 nucleotides match TRBD2. V lost 8 bases and J lost 6; bases outside the gene matches: 9. Germline V CDR1 and CDR2: LGHDT, YNNKEL (reference sequence). The CDR3 is 13 amino acids. CDR3 in DNA: TGTGCCAGCGGGTACGAGCGGGAGTCCGAGCAGTACTTC. It specifies CASGYERESEQYF.

This clonotype was observed a handful of times. The chain is built from TRBV4-3 and TRBJ1-6; no clear D. Germline CDR1 is LGHNA and CDR2 is YSLEER. The V and J ends lost 1 base and 7 bases respectively, with 5 bases between them. The CDR3 has 13 amino acids. This CDR3 is CASSQGANSPLHF. The CDR3 region has the DNA TGCGCCAGCAGCCAAGGAGCGAATTCACCCCTCCACTTT.

Of note for this clonotype: Relative to the germline gene, one junction end is altered; a read error may explain this. The chain uses TRBV25-1 and TRBJ2-3; 8 bases line up with TRBD1. This CDR3 is built from 15 residues. From germline, CDR1 is MGHDK and CDR2 SYGVNS. The DNA for the CDR3 is TGTGCCAACAGTGACTCTGACAGGGGTGCAGATACGCAGTATTTT. The encoded protein is CANSDSDRGADTQYF.

J is TRBJ1-1 and V is TRBV15; D call uncertain. Germline CDR1 reads LNHNV; CDR2 reads YYDKDF (reference sequence). The CDR3 spans 16 residues. V lost 4 bases to trimming and J lost 9 bases, with 24 bases between them. Written as DNA, the CDR3 is TGTGCCACCAGCACGCTAGTCCCCGGGAGTGAGGTCCAAGCTTTCTTT. Protein product: CATSTLVPGSEVQAFF. Variable domain in full (rest from reference TRBV15 and TRBJ1-1): DAMVIQNPRYQVTQFGKPVTLSCSQTLNHNVMYWYQQKSSQAPKLLFHYYDKDFNNEADTPDNFQSRRPNTSFCFLDIRSPGLGDTAMYLCATSTLVPGSEVQAFFGQGTRLTVV.

This chain links TRBV15 with TRBJ1-2; D is possibly TRBD1 (6 bases). Trimming cost V 5 bases and J 2 bases, with 12 bases left between them. The germline CDR1 and CDR2 sequences are LNHNV and YYDKDF (reference sequence). The CDR3 is 14 residues long. CDR3 sequence: CATSYRTENYGYTF. CDR3 in DNA: TGTGCCACCAGCTACCGGACAGAGAACTATGGCTACACCTTC.

V gene TRBV2 combines with J gene TRBJ2-7, with 11 bases matching TRBD1. Trimming cost V 4 bases and J 4 bases; bases outside gene matches: 6. This CDR3 is built from 15 residues. Per germline, CDR1 SNHLY and CDR2 FYNNEI. The CDR3 region is CASSGGQGVLYEQYF. CDR3 nucleotide sequence: TGTGCCAGCAGTGGGGGACAGGGGGTTTTATACGAGCAGTACTTC.

The J gene is TRBJ2-3, the V gene TRBV20-1; no firm D call. CDR1 DFQATT and CDR2 SNEGSKA come from the germline V gene (reference sequence). The CDR3 length is 11 residues. Trimming removed 1 base from V and 2 bases from J, with 1 base in between. CDR3 in DNA: TGCAGTGCTAGAGTCACAGATACGCAGTATTTT. This gives the protein CSARVTDTQYF.

The gene calls are TRBV29-1 and TRBJ2-3, with TRBD2 identical over 9 bases. V shed 6 bases, J shed 8 bases, and the junction held 15 bases outside the gene matches. CDR1 and CDR2 (germline): SQVTM, ANQGSEA. The CDR3 is 15 residues long. The CDR3 DNA sequence: TGCAGCGTCGCATCGACTAGCGGAGTTTTTGCTACGCAGTATTTT. Protein product: CSVASTSGVFATQYF.

The chain joins TRBV7-9 to TRBJ2-5; 10 bases line up with TRBD2. The germline gives CDR1 SEHNR, CDR2 FQNEAQ (reference sequence). The CDR3 covers 16 residues. Trimming took 8 bases from V and 2 from J; bases not matched to a gene: 11. The CDR3 DNA reads as TGTGCCAGCGAGAAGACCGCAGCGGGAGGGCAAGAGACCCAGTACTTC. Translated, it gives CASEKTAAGGQETQYF.

The chain has TRBV2 and TRBJ1-4; possible D gene TRBD1, 6 bases. Trimming left V 6 bases short and J 8 bases short, with 16 bases between. Germline assignment: CDR1 SNHLY and CDR2 FYNNEI. The CDR3 is 14 residues long. The CDR3 nucleotides are TGTGCCAGCAGACTTACAGGGCCGGGGGAAAAACTGTTTTTT. It translates to CASRLTGPGEKLFF. Complete variable domain (other parts from reference TRBV2 and TRBJ1-4): EPEVTQTPSHQVTQMGQEVILRCVPISNHLYFYWYRQILGQKVEFLVSFYNNEISEKSEIFDDQFSVERPDGSNFTLKIRSTKLEDSAMYFCASRLTGPGEKLFFGSGTQLSVL.

The V gene is TRBV28, the J gene TRBJ2-7; D may be TRBD2 (6 bases). V lost 3 bases to trimming and J lost 3 bases, with 12 bases between them. Germline V gene data show CDR1 as MDHEN and CDR2 as SYDVKM. The CDR3 has 14 amino acids. CDR3 nucleotides: TGTGCCAGCAGTTTCCTCGGGAGTCTCTACGAGCAGTACTTC. This encodes CASSFLGSLYEQYF.

The table lists this clonotype with many counts. Possible read error: a much larger clone is one base away. The chain employs TRBV7-3 and TRBJ2-3, with D possibly called TRBD1 or TRBD2 (5 bases each). The CDR3 loop spans 15 amino acids. The germline V and J ends were trimmed by 5 bases and 1 base, with 13 bases remaining between them. Per germline, CDR1 SGHTA and CDR2 FQGTGA. CDR3 DNA: TGTGCCAGCAGCCCCGGGACGTTTCGCACAGATACGCAGTATTTT. Its translation: CASSPGTFRTDTQYF.

This clonotype was seen ten or more times. The chain uses TRBV24-1 and TRBJ2-7; 8 positions match TRBD2. Per the germline V gene, CDR1 is KGHDR and CDR2 is SFDVKD. The CDR3 covers 13 residues. J gave up 2 bases and V 11 bases, and 7 bases lay outside the gene matches. The CDR3 DNA follows: TGTGCCATCAAAGCGGGGGACGCCTACGAGCAGTACTTC. Translation gives CAIKAGDAYEQYF.